This passage covers 12 T cell receptor beta chains from one sample sequenced in a study of T cell responses to AZD1222 COVID-19 vaccine. Profiling relied on immunoSEQ multiplex PCR, and the TCRdb table lists in-frame clones only, not all of them. The sample contains 130,000 or so clones, 80% to 95% of which appear only once. Sequenced here: peripheral blood, sampled 28 days after the second AZD1222 dose. The receptor source for this set is an adult who received the AZD1222 COVID-19 vaccine.

The genes are TRBV7-2 and TRBJ1-2; no reliable D call. From germline, CDR1 is SGHTA and CDR2 FQGNSA. The CDR3 runs to 14 residues. The V gene lost 5 bases and the J gene lost 0 bases, with 10 bases spanning the gap. The CDR3 is CASSPTQTNYGYTF. CDR3 nucleotides: TGTGCCAGCAGCCCAACGCAAACTAACTATGGCTACACCTTC.

The J gene is TRBJ2-4, the V gene TRBV11-1; TRBD1 matches at 8 bases. Germline CDR1 is SGHAT and CDR2 is FQDESV (reference sequence). Trimming at V came to 5 bases and at J to 0 bases, leaving 6 bases not matched to a gene. The CDR3 has 16 amino acids. CDR3 residues: CASSRTGTIAKNIQYF. As DNA, the CDR3 is TGTGCCAGCAGCAGGACAGGGACAATAGCCAAAAACATTCAGTACTTC.

The chain joins TRBV11-3 to TRBJ2-1; 13 bases fit TRBD2. Germline loops: CDR1 SGHNT, CDR2 YENEEA. Trimming cost V 6 bases and J 6 bases; bases outside gene matches: 2. This CDR3 spans 14 amino acids. CDR3 coding DNA: TGTGCCAGCAGGGGACTAGCGGGACCCAATGAGCAGTTCTTC. As protein: CASRGLAGPNEQFF.

This clone has only a few counts. The chain is built from TRBV2 and TRBJ1-1; the match to TRBD1 covers 9 bases. V was pared by 3 bases and J by 5 bases, with 7 bases of the junction left unmatched. Germline assignment: CDR1 SNHLY and CDR2 FYNNEI. The CDR3 is 15 amino acids. CDR3 nucleotides: TGTGCCAGCAGTGAGGGGAACAGGGGGCGTACTGAAGCTTTCTTT. This codes for CASSEGNRGRTEAFF.

J is TRBJ2-1 and V is TRBV5-1; 7 positions agree with TRBD1. J gave up 6 bases and V 4 bases, and 7 bases lay outside the gene matches. Germline V gene data show CDR1 as SGHRS and CDR2 as YFSETQ. This CDR3 is built from 14 residues. CDR3 in amino acids: CASSGGQVVNEQFF. CDR3 sequence (DNA): TGCGCCAGCAGCGGCGGACAGGTCGTCAATGAGCAGTTCTTC.

The chain has TRBV7-9 and TRBJ2-3, with TRBD1 matching 8 bases. This CDR3 has 17 amino acids. J was trimmed by 4 bases and V by 5 bases; bases with no gene match: 14. The V gene's germline CDR1 is SEHNR and CDR2 FQNEAQ (reference sequence). The CDR3 nucleotides read TGTGCCAGCAGCCTCCCTTACGGGCAGGGGGCAGCAGATACGCAGTATTTT. It is translated as CASSLPYGQGAADTQYF.

This clone was found once. This chain joins TRBV7-8 and TRBJ1-2; D gene unclear. Germline loops: CDR1 SGHVS, CDR2 FQNEAQ. V was shortened by 5 bases and J by 7 bases, with 11 bases between the two germline ends. CDR3 length: 12 residues. CDR3 loop: CASSLEVGGYTF. In DNA, the CDR3 is TGTGCCAGCAGCCTCGAGGTTGGTGGCTACACCTTC.

V and J are TRBV12-3 or TRBV12-4 and TRBJ1-2; TRBD1 aligns across 7 bases. The CDR3 loop spans 13 amino acids. The ends lost 6 bases at V and 6 bases at J; junction bases unmatched: 7. In nucleotides, the CDR3 is TGTGCCAGCAGGTATACAGGGGAGGATGGCTACACCTTC. Translated, it gives CASRYTGEDGYTF.

This sequence joins TRBV5-5 and TRBJ2-5; TRBD1 matches 8 bases. This CDR3 is built from 14 residues. V lost 2 bases, J lost 7 bases, and 7 bases stayed unmatched. Per germline, CDR1 SGHKS and CDR2 YYEKEE (reference sequence). CDR3: CASSFEGQGVTQYF. The CDR3 coding sequence is TGTGCCAGCAGCTTCGAAGGACAGGGAGTGACCCAGTACTTC.

V gene TRBV13 combines with J gene TRBJ1-1; no reliable D call. The V end lost 3 bases, the J end lost 0 bases, and 8 bases lay between the germline ends. Germline-derived CDR1 and CDR2 are PRHDT and FYEKMQ (reference sequence). There are 14 residues in the CDR3. Here the CDR3 DNA reads TGTGCCAGCAGCTTTCTCTTCATGAACACTGAAGCTTTCTTT. Its protein is CASSFLFMNTEAFF.

The chain has TRBV30 and TRBJ1-2; no firm D call. Per germline, CDR1 GTSNPN and CDR2 SVGIG (reference sequence). With 4 bases removed from V and 4 bases from J, the gap between germline ends came to 7 bases. The CDR3 extends over 11 amino acids. The CDR3 nucleotides read TGTGCCTGGATCGCAGCCTATGGCTACACCTTC. This sequence encodes CAWIAAYGYTF.

This chain links TRBV3-1 (or the pseudogene TRBV3-2) with TRBJ1-5, with D maybe TRBD1 (5 bases). Germline CDR1 is LGHDT and CDR2 is YNNKEL (reference sequence). Trimming cost V 1 base and J 13 bases, with 14 bases left between them. This CDR3 has 13 amino acids. The DNA for the CDR3 is TGTGCCAGCAGCCAAGGTAGAAGGGGTGAACAGCATTTT. Protein: CASSQGRRGEQHF.